Below, 10 T cell receptor beta chains from the same sample are listed, as sequenced in a study of spatial heterogeneity in lung cancer. Their recognized antigens are unknown. Regarding time point: sample taken at primary tumor resection. Findings and caveats of the study: How many expanded intratumoral alpha and beta TCRs were present tracked the tumor mutation count, which was a count of nonsynonymous mutations.

TCRdb reprocessed the 5' RACE reads with MiXCR, giving one entry per CDR3 protein. The table lists about 8,800 distinct CDR3 sequences, more than 4% of them singletons. The starting material was lung tumor tissue, obtained at surgery. These receptors were taken from a female donor with early-stage non-small cell lung cancer.

This clonotype was seen many times. The gene calls are TRBV12-3 or TRBV12-4 and TRBJ2-3; 8 nucleotides line up with TRBD1. This CDR3 is built from 15 residues. V gave up 5 bases and J gave up 1 base; unmatched junction bases: 5. CDR3 region: CASSRTGLGTDTQYF. CDR3 coding DNA: TGTGCCAGCAGTCGGACAGGGTTGGGCACAGATACGCAGTATTTT.

This clonotype has a count of ten or more. This rearrangement joins TRBV20-1 to TRBJ1-6; no clear D. This CDR3 is built from 14 residues. Trimming shortened V by 7 bases and J by 4 bases, and 14 bases separated the two germline ends. CDR1 and CDR2 from the germline V gene are DFQATT and SNEGSKA (reference sequence). The CDR3 DNA reads TGCAGTGTCTTCACCCGATCGTATAATTCACCCCTCCACTTT. This gives the protein CSVFTRSYNSPLHF.

This clonotype appeared many times. This chain links TRBV6-2 or TRBV6-3 with TRBJ2-1, with 7 positions matching TRBD2. This CDR3 comprises 14 residues. Germline CDR1 MNHEY, CDR2 SVGEGT. With V trimmed by 1 base and J by 7 bases, 4 bases remained unmatched. The CDR3 here is CASSYLTSRNEQFF. As DNA, the CDR3 is TGTGCCAGCAGTTACTTGACTAGCAGGAATGAGCAGTTCTTC.

Within the sample, this clonotype is large. The chain joins TRBV5-1 to TRBJ1-1; D unclear. Trimming left V 5 bases short and J 3 bases short, with 5 bases between. Per germline, CDR1 SGHRS and CDR2 YFSETQ. This CDR3 comprises 11 residues. The DNA of the CDR3 is TGCGCCAGCAGGGGGTACACTGAAGCTTTCTTT. Its translation is CASRGYTEAFF.

This clonotype is categorized as medium-sized. The chain recombines TRBV27 with TRBJ2-1; TRBD1 aligns across 11 bases. CDR3 length: 15 residues. Germline trimming cut 5 bases from V and 9 bases from J; bases unmatched to any gene: 9. Germline values: CDR1 MNHEY, CDR2 SMNVEV (reference sequence). The chain's CDR3 is CASSITGTGGGEQFF. In DNA, the CDR3 is TGTGCCAGCAGTATCACCGGGACAGGGGGAGGTGAGCAGTTCTTC.

This clonotype was observed many times. V and J are TRBV10-3 and TRBJ2-7; 9 bases match TRBD2. Trimming removed 11 bases from V and 4 bases from J; junction bases left unmatched: 9. CDR3 length: 13 residues. The germline gives CDR1 ENHRY, CDR2 SYGVKD. The CDR3 DNA reads as TGTGCCTCCTCGCGGGAGGGCCGTTACGAGCAGTACTTC. Translation: CASSREGRYEQYF.

This clonotype has a handful of counts. The chain combines TRBV4-2 with TRBJ2-3; D gene unclear. V lost 0 bases and J lost 1, with 8 bases in between. There are 15 residues in the CDR3. Germline CDR1 reads LGHNA; CDR2 reads YNFKEQ. The chain's CDR3 is CASSQDRLGTDTQYF. The CDR3 DNA is TGTGCCAGCAGCCAAGACCGGCTTGGCACAGATACGCAGTATTTT.

This clonotype appeared many times. V and J are TRBV6-1 and TRBJ1-5; TRBD1 might be the D (6 bases). CDR3 length: 17 residues. Trimming took off 2 bases at V and 2 bases at J, with 16 bases between the two ends. CDR1 and CDR2 from the germline V gene are MNHNS and SASEGT. The CDR3 region is CASSEIGGQGGNQPQHF. CDR3 nucleotide sequence: TGTGCCAGCAGTGAAATAGGGGGGCAGGGAGGCAATCAGCCCCAGCATTTT.

This clonotype was seen many times. The V and J genes are TRBV20-1 and TRBJ1-3, with a possible D match to TRBD1 (6 bases). V was shortened by 6 bases and J by 0 bases, with 12 bases between the two germline ends. Germline CDR1 reads DFQATT; CDR2 reads SNEGSKA (reference sequence). The CDR3 length is 14 residues. CDR3 amino acids: CSASDRSSGNTIYF. The DNA for the CDR3 is TGCAGTGCCTCCGACAGGAGCTCTGGAAACACCATATATTTT.

This clonotype is large (0.1 to 1%) within its sample. The rearrangement links TRBV4-1 to TRBJ2-1, with 14 bases lining up with TRBD2. CDR3 length: 17 amino acids. The V segment lost 1 base and the J segment 6 bases; nucleotides outside the gene matches: 5. Germline V CDR1 and CDR2: MGHRA, YSYEKL. In DNA, the CDR3 is TGCGCCAGCAGCCAAGGCGCCGGGACTAGCGGGAGCAATGAGCAGTTCTTC. It yields the protein CASSQGAGTSGSNEQFF.